The next 6 T cell receptor beta chains were all read from a single sample in a study of control samples from healthy donors and cancer patients. Libraries were prepared by immunoSEQ multiplex PCR; TCRdb keeps only in-frame clonotypes and omits some of them. Among 100,000 or so clones listed, approximately 93% were seen once. Sequencing was performed on blood. These receptors all stem from a woman aged 25 to 39 in good health.

The chain recombines TRBV10-2 with TRBJ1-2; 12 positions match TRBD1. Germline CDR1 and CDR2: WSHSY and SAAADI. CDR3 length: 17 residues. V lost 2 bases to trimming and J lost 1 base; unmatched junction nucleotides: 5. For the CDR3, the DNA is TGCGCCAGCAGTGAGGGGACAGGGGGCAGTATTAACTATGGCTACACCTTC. Its translation is CASSEGTGGSINYGYTF.

The CDR3 is CASSRRDLNTGELFF. CDR3 coding DNA: TGCGCCAGCAGCAGGAGGGACCTAAACACCGGGGAGCTGTTTTTT. This sequence joins TRBV10-1 and TRBJ2-2; D is possibly TRBD2 (6 bases). V shed 6 bases and J shed 2 bases, with 13 bases lying between them. Germline-derived CDR1 and CDR2 are WNHNN and SYGVQD (reference sequence). The CDR3 is 15 amino acids.

The CDR3 reads CASSLKSAVTEAFF. CDR3 in DNA: TGCGCCAGCAGCTTGAAGAGCGCGGTCACTGAAGCTTTCTTT. The chain joins TRBV5-1 to TRBJ1-1; D ambiguous. The germline V and J ends were trimmed by 1 base and 4 bases, with 11 bases remaining between them. This CDR3 spans 14 amino acids. Germline CDR1 SGHRS, CDR2 YFSETQ.

The V gene is TRBV28, the J gene TRBJ1-2; 9 bases align to TRBD1. Germline V gives CDR1 MDHEN, CDR2 SYDVKM. V was pared by 8 bases and J by 5 bases, with 3 bases of the junction left unmatched. CDR3 length equals 12 residues. The DNA for the CDR3 is TGTGCCAGCGGGGACAGGGTGTATGGCTACACCTTC. This sequence encodes CASGDRVYGYTF.

This clone appeared a few times. The V gene is TRBV10-3, the J gene TRBJ2-7; the D gene is possibly TRBD2 (7 bases). This CDR3 is 14 amino acids long. Trimming took off 1 base at V and 7 bases at J, with 14 bases between the two ends. The germline V gene has CDR1 ENHRY and CDR2 SYGVKD. The CDR3, as DNA: TGTGCCATCAGTGAGTTGGGGGGGGCTAGGGAGCAGTACTTC. Translated: CAISELGGAREQYF.

The chain employs TRBV19 and TRBJ1-1; D is unresolved. Trimming took 4 bases from V and 1 from J, leaving 19 bases between them. CDR3 length: 17 amino acids. The V gene's germline CDR1 is LNHDA and CDR2 SQIVND (reference sequence). The CDR3 sequence: CASSSARLSRGNTEAFF. The CDR3 DNA is TGTGCCAGTAGTAGCGCCCGACTATCCCGGGGGAACACTGAAGCTTTCTTT.